One sample yielded the 31 T cell receptor beta chains listed below, sequenced in a study of PD-1 blockade in classical Hodgkin lymphoma. Time point meaning: newly diagnosed, previously untreated cHL patient sample. Out of thawed PBMCs, magnetic negative selection purified CD4+ T cells. TCRdb's table, derived via immunoSEQ multiplex PCR, lists solely in-frame clones and lacks some. The repertoire includes roughly 20,000 clones, 90% of them detected once, and about 0.41% sits in the top ten. Source material: CD4+ T cells from blood. All receptors come from a human donor with classical Hodgkin lymphoma.

This rearrangement joins TRBV2 to TRBJ2-7, with 9 nucleotides matching TRBD1. Trimming removed 6 bases from V and 2 bases from J; junction bases left unmatched: 2. Germline V gives CDR1 SNHLY, CDR2 FYNNEI. This CDR3 contains 13 residues. The CDR3 nucleotides read TGTGCCAGCAGCGGGACAGGGACCTACGAGCAGTACTTC. Translation: CASSGTGTYEQYF.

A note on this clone: A read error may account for a junction end that differs from germline. This chain connects TRBV7-7 to TRBJ2-1, with 9 nucleotides matching TRBD2. The CDR3 has 13 residues. Germline values: CDR1 SSHAT, CDR2 FNYEAQ (reference sequence). CDR3 sequence reads: CASSLVSGGDQFF. The CDR3 DNA is TGTGCTAGCAGCTTAGTTAGCGGGGGTGACCAGTTCTTC.

The genes are TRBV5-1 and TRBJ2-7; 7 nucleotides match TRBD1. CDR3 length: 18 amino acids. J was trimmed by 2 bases and V by 1 base; bases with no gene match: 15. Germline V CDR1 and CDR2: SGHRS, YFSETQ. This CDR3 is CASSLRGRLAGTTYEQYF. The CDR3 DNA follows: TGCGCCAGCAGCTTGAGGGGGCGCTTGGCGGGTACAACCTACGAGCAGTACTTC. Complete variable domain (other parts from reference TRBV5-1 and TRBJ2-7): KAGVTQTPRYLIKTRGQQVTLSCSPISGHRSVSWYQQTPGQGLQFLFEYFSETQRNKGNFPGRFSGRQFSNSRSEMNVSTLELGDSALYLCASSLRGRLAGTTYEQYFGPGTRLTVT.

V gene TRBV2 combines with J gene TRBJ2-3, with 10 bases that match TRBD1. CDR3 length equals 15 residues. Germline V gene sequence: CDR1 SNHLY, CDR2 FYNNEI. With 9 bases clipped from V and 3 bases from J, the junction kept 9 bases outside the gene matches. CDR3 in amino acids: CASSKRDRGTDTQYF. The CDR3 region has the DNA TGTGCCAGTAGCAAACGGGACAGGGGAACAGATACGCAGTATTTT.

The chain is built from TRBV5-1 and TRBJ2-3, with D maybe TRBD1 (6 bases). The length of the CDR3 is 14 residues. V lost 0 bases and J 2 bases, leaving 7 bases between the germline ends. The V gene's germline CDR1 is SGHRS and CDR2 YFSETQ. CDR3 sequence (DNA): TGCGCCAGCAGCTTGGGGACAGACACAGATACGCAGTATTTT. It translates to CASSLGTDTDTQYF.

The chain carries TRBV7-6 and TRBJ1-2, with TRBD1 as a possible D gene (6 bases). V was trimmed by 3 bases and J by 1 base, leaving 30 bases between them. The CDR3 contains 21 residues. In germline, CDR1 is SGHVS, CDR2 FNYEAQ. The CDR3 here is CASSFSRPLQGSPTINYGYTF. The CDR3 DNA reads as TGTGCCAGCAGCTTTAGTAGACCCCTACAGGGATCACCTACTATTAACTATGGCTACACCTTC. The full variable domain, with the rest looked up from reference TRBV7-6 and TRBJ1-2, is GAGVSQSPRYKVTKRGQDVALRCDPISGHVSLYWYRQALGQGPEFLTYFNYEAQQDKSGLPNDRFSAERPEGSISTLTIQRTEQRDSAMYRCASSFSRPLQGSPTINYGYTFGSGTRLTVV.

The genes are TRBV27 and TRBJ2-1; D possibly corresponds to TRBD2 (5 bases). CDR3 size: 13 residues. With 1 base removed from V and 5 bases from J, the gap between germline ends came to 6 bases. Germline CDR1 MNHEY, CDR2 SMNVEV (reference sequence). The CDR3 loop reads CASSLWENNEQFF. In nucleotides, the CDR3 is TGTGCCAGCAGTTTATGGGAGAACAATGAGCAGTTCTTC.

The J gene is TRBJ1-2, the V gene TRBV9; D gene uncertain. V dropped 1 base and J dropped 2 bases, with 6 bases sitting between them. This CDR3 is built from 13 residues. The germline gives CDR1 SGDLS, CDR2 YYNGEE. In nucleotides, the CDR3 is TGTGCCAGCAGCGTAACTGAGAACTATGGCTACACCTTC. Its protein is CASSVTENYGYTF. The full variable domain, its missing parts supplied by reference TRBV9 and TRBJ1-2, is DSGVTQTPKHLITATGQRVTLRCSPRSGDLSVYWYQQSLDQGLQFLIQYYNGEERAKGNILERFSAQQFPDLHSELNLSSLELGDSALYFCASSVTENYGYTFGSGTRLTVV.

The rearrangement uses TRBV2 and TRBJ2-1; TRBD1 matches 8 bases. Germline CDR1 is SNHLY and CDR2 is FYNNEI. The CDR3 consists of 11 residues. V was clipped by 8 bases and J by 16 bases; unmatched bases: 10. The CDR3 region is CASLLTGGYFF. The CDR3 nucleotides are TGTGCCAGCCTGCTTACAGGGGGTTATTTCTTC.

This clone was seen only once. This chain connects TRBV11-2 to TRBJ2-5, with 7 bases aligning to TRBD2. J was trimmed by 5 bases and V by 4 bases; bases with no gene match: 10. The CDR3 loop spans 15 amino acids. Germline assignment: CDR1 SGHAT and CDR2 FQNNGV. CDR3 bases: TGTGCCAGCAGCTCCCTTCCCGGAGCGGGGGAGACCCAGTACTTC. It is translated as CASSSLPGAGETQYF.

J is TRBJ1-3 and V is TRBV9, with TRBD1 as a possible D gene (5 bases). The germline V gene encodes CDR1 SGDLS and CDR2 YYNGEE. V gave up 4 bases and J gave up 3 bases, with 23 bases separating them. The CDR3 has 18 residues. CDR3 DNA sequence: TGTGCCAGCAGCCCACGTATTCGGGACGGCGAGGGTGGAAACACCATATATTTT. The encoded protein is CASSPRIRDGEGGNTIYF.

The chain links TRBV25-1 to TRBJ2-7; 9 nucleotides align to TRBD2. Germline CDR1 reads MGHDK; CDR2 reads SYGVNS. V lost 9 bases, J lost 4 bases, and 4 bases stayed unmatched. The CDR3 extends over 12 amino acids. CDR3 protein: CASSGSRYEQYF. The CDR3 region has the DNA TGTGCCAGTAGCGGGAGTCGGTACGAGCAGTACTTC.

The rearrangement uses TRBV21-1 and TRBJ2-7; TRBD1 reflects the table's D call only, with no check against the DNA. TRBV21-1 is annotated as a pseudogene. The length of the CDR3 is 15 residues. The CDR3: CASSNYYTGVCEQYF. The DNA for the CDR3 is TGTGCCAGCAGCAACTACTATACAGGGGTATGCGAGCAGTACTTC.

This chain connects TRBV21-1 to TRBJ2-3; TRBD2, the table's D call, lacks a check against the DNA. TRBV21-1 is a known pseudogene. There are 19 residues in the CDR3. CDR3 region: CASLQRLAGGPSSTDTQYF. CDR3 in DNA: TGTGCCAGCTTGCAGAGACTAGCGGGAGGGCCCTCTAGCACAGATACGCAGTATTTT.

The gene calls are TRBV18 and TRBJ2-2; TRBD2 might be the D (6 bases). The CDR3 is 15 residues long. Trimming removed 0 bases from V and 1 base from J, with 6 bases in between. The V gene's germline CDR1 is KGHSH and CDR2 LQKENI. CDR3 residues: CASSPPSGNTGELFF. The CDR3 DNA is TGTGCCAGCTCACCACCTAGCGGGAACACCGGGGAGCTGTTTTTT.

The chain combines TRBV11-1 with TRBJ1-6; D possibly corresponds to TRBD1 (5 bases). V dropped 2 bases and J dropped 7 bases, with 15 bases sitting between them. The CDR3 is 16 amino acids. The V gene's germline CDR1 is SGHAT and CDR2 FQDESV (reference sequence). This CDR3 reads CASSLTGQPGNSPLHF. The CDR3 DNA follows: TGTGCCAGCAGCTTAACCGGACAACCGGGGAATTCACCCCTCCACTTT.

The rearrangement joins TRBV27 to TRBJ2-7; D is uncertain. Germline V gene data show CDR1 as MNHEY and CDR2 as SMNVEV (reference sequence). The CDR3 is made up of 11 amino acids. Trimming cost V 3 bases and J 5 bases, with 5 bases left between them. The CDR3 here is CASSLADEQYF. Written as DNA, the CDR3 is TGTGCCAGCAGTTTGGCCGACGAGCAGTACTTC.

This clone has just one count. The rearrangement links TRBV6-1 to TRBJ1-2; D might be TRBD1 (6 bases). The CDR3 contains 12 residues. CDR1 is MNHNS, CDR2 SASEGT, per germline. Trimming pared 7 bases from V and 6 bases from J, leaving 12 bases between. The CDR3 loop is CASNRQANGYTF. CDR3 in DNA: TGTGCCAGCAACCGACAGGCTAATGGCTACACCTTC.

The chain has TRBV4-3 and TRBJ1-3, with D perhaps matching TRBD1 (5 bases). V lost 0 bases to trimming and J lost 0 bases, with 18 bases between them. This CDR3 comprises 19 residues. Germline V CDR1 and CDR2: LGHNA, YSLEER. The CDR3 loop reads CASSQDGRGRLHSGNTIYF. DNA for the CDR3: TGCGCCAGCAGCCAAGATGGTCGGGGCAGACTTCACTCTGGAAACACCATATATTTT.

This rearrangement joins TRBV5-8 to TRBJ2-3; TRBD1 matches at 7 bases. The germline CDR1 and CDR2 sequences are SGHTS and YDEGEE. J lost 3 bases, V lost 3 bases, and 7 bases had no gene match. The CDR3 has 15 residues. The chain's CDR3 is CASSSQGDLTDTQYF. The CDR3, as DNA: TGTGCCAGCAGCTCGCAGGGGGATCTAACAGATACGCAGTATTTT.

This sequence joins TRBV9 and TRBJ1-6; 7 positions match TRBD1. Per the germline V gene, CDR1 is SGDLS and CDR2 is YYNGEE. The CDR3 runs to 14 residues. V trimming: 3 bases; J trimming: 7 bases; junction bases outside the gene matches: 4. CDR3 sequence reads: CASSAGTENSPLHF. CDR3 bases: TGTGCCAGCAGCGCCGGGACAGAAAATTCACCCCTCCACTTT. The variable domain in full, with the rest retrieved from reference TRBV9 and TRBJ1-6, is DSGVTQTPKHLITATGQRVTLRCSPRSGDLSVYWYQQSLDQGLQFLIQYYNGEERAKGNILERFSAQQFPDLHSELNLSSLELGDSALYFCASSAGTENSPLHFGNGTRLTVT.

V is TRBV2 and J is TRBJ1-1; D gene ambiguous. V was trimmed by 7 bases and J by 6 bases, leaving 9 bases between them. The length of the CDR3 is 11 residues. The germline V gene encodes CDR1 SNHLY and CDR2 FYNNEI. CDR3: CASKREAEAFF. The CDR3 region has the DNA TGTGCCAGCAAGAGGGAGGCTGAAGCTTTCTTT. Complete variable domain (other parts from reference TRBV2 and TRBJ1-1): EPEVTQTPSHQVTQMGQEVILRCVPISNHLYFYWYRQILGQKVEFLVSFYNNEISEKSEIFDDQFSVERPDGSNFTLKIRSTKLEDSAMYFCASKREAEAFFGQGTRLTVV.

The chain uses TRBV15 and TRBJ1-4; D not certain. This CDR3 region has 15 residues. Germline loops: CDR1 LNHNV, CDR2 YYDKDF (reference sequence). V gave up 1 base and J gave up 7 bases, with 13 bases separating them. Here the CDR3 reads CATSRVRHRAEKLFF. Written as DNA, the CDR3 is TGTGCCACCAGCAGAGTGCGACACCGGGCTGAAAAACTGTTTTTT.

The chain has TRBV5-6 and TRBJ2-2; 8 bases match TRBD1. Per germline, CDR1 SGHDT and CDR2 YYEEEE. CDR3 length: 16 residues. J gave up 5 bases and V 1 base, and 7 bases lay outside the gene matches. CDR3 sequence reads: CASSLPGTGGTGELFF. The CDR3 DNA follows: TGTGCCAGCAGCTTGCCCGGGACAGGAGGTACCGGGGAGCTGTTTTTT.

The chain has TRBV14 and TRBJ1-5; maybe TRBD1 (6 bases). Deletions cut 3 bases from V and 2 bases from J, with 23 bases between. Germline V gene sequence: CDR1 SGHDN, CDR2 FVKESK. This CDR3 spans 19 amino acids. CDR3 coding DNA: TGTGCCAGCAGCCAGGGTTTTTCTAGGGGGGCGGATGGCAATCAGCCCCAGCATTTT. It is translated as CASSQGFSRGADGNQPQHF.

The chain uses TRBV12-1 and TRBJ1-5; no check of the table's D call, TRBD1, against the DNA was made. TRBV12-1 is a documented pseudogene. This CDR3 has 17 residues. The CDR3 region is CASSWQDRGGSNQPQHF. The CDR3 DNA follows: TGTGCCAGCAGCTGGCAGGACAGGGGGGGTAGCAATCAGCCCCAGCATTTT.

V usage is TRBV6-1 and J usage is TRBJ2-1, with a tentative D call TRBD2 (6 bases). Trimming removed 1 base from V and 6 bases from J, with 7 bases in between. This CDR3 contains 13 residues. CDR1 is MNHNS, CDR2 SASEGT, per germline. CDR3: CASSEVGGNEQFF. DNA of the CDR3: TGTGCCAGCAGTGAAGTGGGGGGCAATGAGCAGTTCTTC.

The gene calls are TRBV14 and TRBJ1-3; no reliable D call. Germline-derived CDR1 and CDR2 are SGHDN and FVKESK. The germline V and J ends were trimmed by 2 bases and 6 bases, with 14 bases remaining between them. The CDR3 consists of 15 residues. CDR3 protein: CASSQFGPRINTIYF. DNA of the CDR3: TGTGCCAGCAGCCAATTCGGCCCGCGGATAAACACCATATATTTT. The full variable domain, rest sourced from reference TRBV14 and TRBJ1-3, is EAGVTQFPSHSVIEKGQTVTLRCDPISGHDNLYWYRRVMGKEIKFLLHFVKESKQDESGMPNNRFLAERTGGTYSTLKVQPAELEDSGVYFCASSQFGPRINTIYFGEGSWLTVV.

The chain employs TRBV2 and TRBJ2-2; no clear D. CDR1 and CDR2 from the germline V gene are SNHLY and FYNNEI. V lost 4 bases, J lost 7 bases, and 10 bases lay in between. The CDR3 runs 13 residues. The CDR3 DNA reads TGTGCCAGCAGTGGTAACACGTACGGGGAGCTGTTTTTT. It translates to CASSGNTYGELFF.

This clone has more than one count but fewer than ten. The chain joins TRBV2 to TRBJ1-2; D call uncertain. The germline CDR1 and CDR2 sequences are SNHLY and FYNNEI. The CDR3 is 14 residues long. The V end lost 4 bases, the J end lost 5 bases, and 14 bases lay between the germline ends. The CDR3 loop reads CASSAGVTGYGYTF. The CDR3 DNA follows: TGTGCCAGCAGTGCCGGAGTGACGGGTTATGGCTACACCTTC.

The rearrangement uses TRBV4-1 and TRBJ2-2; D may match TRBD1 or TRBD2 (5 bases each). CDR3 length equals 19 residues. Trimming removed 1 base from V and 5 bases from J, with 23 bases in between. Germline V gives CDR1 MGHRA, CDR2 YSYEKL. The CDR3, as DNA: TGCGCCAGCAGCCAAGGGGTCTATGTATATAGGGACCAAACCGGGGAGCTGTTTTTT. It is translated as CASSQGVYVYRDQTGELFF.